The T cell receptor (beta chain) under discussion was sequenced for a study of PD-1 blockade in classical Hodgkin lymphoma. Measured with immunoSEQ multiplex PCR; TCRdb has only the in-frame clones, and not every one. The sample consists of about 8,800 clones, roughly 82% of them appearing once. J gave up 5 bases and V 3 bases, and 3 bases lay outside the gene matches. Germline-derived CDR1 and CDR2 are MRHNA and SNTAGT. The CDR3 contains 15 residues. Overall study findings and caveats: It was among complete responders that baseline diversity resembled that of newly diagnosed patients.

Notes on this clone: Its antigen is still unknown.

Noted time point: cycle 4 day 1 (C4D1), after less than seven weeks of nivolumab. All trial patients relapsed after autologous stem cell transplantation. Classification of best responses gave complete response, partial response or progressive disease. The material sequenced was peripheral blood mononuclear cells (PBMCs), taken before the fourth cycle of nivolumab. The TCR was taken from a human donor with classical Hodgkin lymphoma. The V and J genes are TRBV6-4 and TRBJ2-1, with 11 nucleotides matching TRBD2. The CDR3 coding sequence is TGTGCCAGCAGTGAGGGACTAGCGGAAAACAATGAGCAGTTCTTC. Translated, it gives CASSEGLAENNEQFF.